This T cell receptor beta chain originates from a study of blood T cells in healthy people across ages. The study, taken as a whole, reports: Investigators viewed diversity estimates from one million T cells as underestimates, the study reported. Roughly linear declines in TCR beta diversity per million T cells occurred with age.

The second PCR ran about 6 to 12 cycles with a sample-barcoded 5' primer and J-beta primers. Each sample yielded at least 3 million CDR3-containing paired-end reads. A single record per CDR3 protein comes from TCRdb applying MiXCR to the 5' RACE reads. The sample yields about 650,000 distinct CDR3 sequences, 32% seen once. Samples each had at least 6 micrograms of total RNA extracted. As for this clonotype: The antigen is unknown.

This CDR3 has 12 amino acids. V was pared by 5 bases and J by 5 bases, with 2 bases of the junction left unmatched. CDR1 and CDR2 (germline): GTSNPN, SVGIG (reference sequence). Material: blood. This receptor was obtained from a woman aged 80 or older in good health. The V and J genes are TRBV30 and TRBJ1-2; 10 bases line up with TRBD1. In DNA form, the CDR3 reads TGTGCCTGGGGGGACAGGGGTTATGGCTACACCTTC. Residues: CAWGDRGYGYTF.